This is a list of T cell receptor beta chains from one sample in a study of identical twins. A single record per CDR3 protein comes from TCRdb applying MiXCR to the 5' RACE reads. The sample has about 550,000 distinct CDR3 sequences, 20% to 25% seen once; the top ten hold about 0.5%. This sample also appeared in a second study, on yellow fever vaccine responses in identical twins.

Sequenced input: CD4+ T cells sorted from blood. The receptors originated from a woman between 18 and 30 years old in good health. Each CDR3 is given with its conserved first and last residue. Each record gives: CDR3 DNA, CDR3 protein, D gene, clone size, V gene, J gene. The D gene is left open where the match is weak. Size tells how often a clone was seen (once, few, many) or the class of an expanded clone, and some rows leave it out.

CDR3 DNA: TGTGCCAGCAGTTTACGCACTATTGGGGTAAACACTGAAGCTTTCTTT; CDR3 protein: CASSLRTIGVNTEAFF; D gene: .; clone size: .; V gene: TRBV12-3/TRBV12-4; J gene: TRBJ1-1
CDR3 DNA: TGTGCCAGCGGCCACAGGGTTGGAGGCGGCTACACCTTC; CDR3 protein: CASGHRVGGGYTF; D gene: .; clone size: .; V gene: TRBV12-3/TRBV12-4; J gene: TRBJ1-2
CDR3 DNA: TGTGCCAGCAGTATGGGGCTGGTTCAGCCCCAGCATTTT; CDR3 protein: CASSMGLVQPQHF; D gene: .; clone size: few; V gene: TRBV12-3/TRBV12-4; J gene: TRBJ1-5
CDR3 DNA: TGTGCCAGCAGCCCCAGGACAGCAGACTTCTCTGGGGCCAACGTCCTGACTTTC; CDR3 protein: CASSPRTADFSGANVLTF; D gene: .; clone size: .; V gene: TRBV7-3; J gene: TRBJ2-6
CDR3 DNA: TGTGCCAGCAGTAGTTACGGGGGGTCAGGGCAGCCGAGGGGTCAGCCCCAGCATTTT; CDR3 protein: CASSSYGGSGQPRGQPQHF; D gene: .; clone size: many; V gene: TRBV6-4; J gene: TRBJ1-5
CDR3 DNA: TGTGCCAGCAGTTACGGTCCTTACTCCTACGAGCAGTACTTC; CDR3 protein: CASSYGPYSYEQYF; D gene: .; clone size: .; V gene: TRBV6-5; J gene: TRBJ2-7
CDR3 DNA: TGTGCCAGCAGCCCGCGTATTAGGAGCGGGAGTTTAAAGACCCAGTACTTC; CDR3 protein: CASSPRIRSGSLKTQYF; D gene: TRBD2; clone size: few; V gene: TRBV12-3/TRBV12-4; J gene: TRBJ2-5
CDR3 DNA: TGTGCCAGCTCACCACCGGTGCGGGAGGGCCTATACGAGCAGTACTTC; CDR3 protein: CASSPPVREGLYEQYF; D gene: TRBD2; clone size: .; V gene: TRBV18; J gene: TRBJ2-7
CDR3 DNA: TGCGCCAGCAGTGTTGCAGCGTACGAGCAGTACTTC; CDR3 protein: CASSVAAYEQYF; D gene: .; clone size: .; V gene: TRBV10-2; J gene: TRBJ2-7
CDR3 DNA: TGTGCCAGCAGCTCAGACAGGGGACCTTACAATGAGCAGTTCTTC; CDR3 protein: CASSSDRGPYNEQFF; D gene: TRBD1; clone size: few; V gene: TRBV11-2; J gene: TRBJ2-1
CDR3 DNA: TGTGCCAGCAGTTTATGGGGGAATTACGAGCAGTACTTC; CDR3 protein: CASSLWGNYEQYF; D gene: .; clone size: few; V gene: TRBV28; J gene: TRBJ2-7
CDR3 DNA: TGCGCCAGCAGTGAGGCCGCGAATGAAAAACTGTTTTTT; CDR3 protein: CASSEAANEKLFF; D gene: .; clone size: .; V gene: TRBV10-1; J gene: TRBJ1-4
CDR3 DNA: TGTGCCAGCAGCCATAGAGGGACGGGAGGGCCAGAAGATACGCAGTATTTT; CDR3 protein: CASSHRGTGGPEDTQYF; D gene: TRBD2; clone size: .; V gene: TRBV7-2; J gene: TRBJ2-3
CDR3 DNA: TGTGCCAGCAGTGAGGACAGGATAAACAATGAGCAGTTCTTC; CDR3 protein: CASSEDRINNEQFF; D gene: TRBD1; clone size: .; V gene: TRBV6-1; J gene: TRBJ2-1
CDR3 DNA: TGTGCCAGCAGTTACTCGGGGACAGTGGAAAAACTGTTTTTT; CDR3 protein: CASSYSGTVEKLFF; D gene: TRBD1; clone size: .; V gene: TRBV6-5; J gene: TRBJ1-4
CDR3 DNA: TGTGCCATCAGTGGACCCGCAAACAATGAGCAGTTCTTC; CDR3 protein: CAISGPANNEQFF; D gene: .; clone size: .; V gene: TRBV10-3; J gene: TRBJ2-1
CDR3 DNA: TGTGCCATCGCAGCTACCTACGAGCAGTACTTC; CDR3 protein: CAIAATYEQYF; D gene: .; clone size: .; V gene: TRBV10-3; J gene: TRBJ2-7
CDR3 DNA: TGTGCCAGCAGCTTGGTGGGGGGCTACACCTTC; CDR3 protein: CASSLVGGYTF; D gene: .; clone size: few; V gene: TRBV5-8; J gene: TRBJ1-2
CDR3 DNA: TGTGCCAGCAGTTACTCGTTGATAGATACGCAGTATTTT; CDR3 protein: CASSYSLIDTQYF; D gene: .; clone size: .; V gene: TRBV6-6; J gene: TRBJ2-3
CDR3 DNA: TGCAGCGCCCAGCTAGGGACAGGGGAAAGCTACACCTTC; CDR3 protein: CSAQLGTGESYTF; D gene: TRBD1; clone size: .; V gene: TRBV29-1; J gene: TRBJ1-2
CDR3 DNA: TGCAGCGTTGTTTTACAGGGTCTAAACACCGGGGAGCTGTTTTTT; CDR3 protein: CSVVLQGLNTGELFF; D gene: .; clone size: many; V gene: TRBV29-1; J gene: TRBJ2-2
CDR3 DNA: TGCGCCAGCAGCCGAGGCAGATTCTATAATTCACCCCTCCACTTT; CDR3 protein: CASSRGRFYNSPLHF; D gene: .; clone size: .; V gene: TRBV4-1; J gene: TRBJ1-6
CDR3 DNA: TGCGCCAGCAGCCAAGGGACAGGGCAGACCCATGAGCAGTTCTTC; CDR3 protein: CASSQGTGQTHEQFF; D gene: TRBD1; clone size: few; V gene: TRBV4-1; J gene: TRBJ2-1
CDR3 DNA: TGTGCCAGCAGTGAACGGGGCGGGGTCCGCATGAACACTGAAGCTTTCTTT; CDR3 protein: CASSERGGVRMNTEAFF; D gene: .; clone size: few; V gene: TRBV6-1; J gene: TRBJ1-1
CDR3 DNA: TGTGCCAGCGGACCAAGGGGTGGTGGCTATGGCTACACCTTC; CDR3 protein: CASGPRGGGYGYTF; D gene: .; clone size: few; V gene: TRBV6-1; J gene: TRBJ1-2
CDR3 DNA: TGCAGCGCCCAGAAAGAGACCCAGTACTTC; CDR3 protein: CSAQKETQYF; D gene: .; clone size: .; V gene: TRBV29-1; J gene: TRBJ2-5
CDR3 DNA: TGCGCCAGCAGCGAACCGGGACTGATGAACACTGAAGCTTTCTTT; CDR3 protein: CASSEPGLMNTEAFF; D gene: .; clone size: .; V gene: TRBV5-1; J gene: TRBJ1-1
CDR3 DNA: TGTGCCACCAAGTCAGCTGGTACCGGGGAGCTGTTTTTT; CDR3 protein: CATKSAGTGELFF; D gene: .; clone size: few; V gene: TRBV24-1; J gene: TRBJ2-2
CDR3 DNA: TGCAGTGCTAGGGGACTGAGAGATGGCTACACCTTC; CDR3 protein: CSARGLRDGYTF; D gene: .; clone size: few; V gene: TRBV20-1; J gene: TRBJ1-2
CDR3 DNA: TGCGCCAGCAGCTTGCCCAGGGGAACTAGCACAGATACGCAGTATTTT; CDR3 protein: CASSLPRGTSTDTQYF; D gene: .; clone size: few; V gene: TRBV5-1; J gene: TRBJ2-3
CDR3 DNA: TGTGCCAGCGGGGGGCAGGGACGCAATCAGCCCCAGCATTTT; CDR3 protein: CASGGQGRNQPQHF; D gene: .; clone size: .; V gene: TRBV2; J gene: TRBJ1-5
CDR3 DNA: TGTGCCAGCAGCTTAGCGCCAGGCCCTCCCGGGAACACCGGGGAGCTGTTTTTT; CDR3 protein: CASSLAPGPPGNTGELFF; D gene: .; clone size: few; V gene: TRBV11-1; J gene: TRBJ2-2
CDR3 DNA: TGCAGCGCCCCGTCGGGACTGGGAGATGGCTACACCTTC; CDR3 protein: CSAPSGLGDGYTF; D gene: .; clone size: .; V gene: TRBV29-1; J gene: TRBJ1-2
CDR3 DNA: TGTGCCAGCAACCTAGCGAATGGAGGGGAGCTGTTTTTT; CDR3 protein: CASNLANGGELFF; D gene: .; clone size: .; V gene: TRBV9; J gene: TRBJ2-2
CDR3 DNA: TGCAGCGTTGCTTTTGGGGGTGAAAAACTGTTTTTT; CDR3 protein: CSVAFGGEKLFF; D gene: .; clone size: .; V gene: TRBV29-1; J gene: TRBJ1-4
CDR3 DNA: TGTGCCAGCAGCGTAGTTAGCGGGGGGGCGTATGAGCAGTTCTTC; CDR3 protein: CASSVVSGGAYEQFF; D gene: TRBD2; clone size: .; V gene: TRBV9; J gene: TRBJ2-1
CDR3 DNA: TGTGCCAGCAGTTACGAGTACTCTGGAAACACCATATATTTT; CDR3 protein: CASSYEYSGNTIYF; D gene: .; clone size: .; V gene: TRBV6-5; J gene: TRBJ1-3
CDR3 DNA: TGTGCCACGGGGGTAAACCCGGGGACTGAAGCTTTCTTT; CDR3 protein: CATGVNPGTEAFF; D gene: .; clone size: .; V gene: TRBV2; J gene: TRBJ1-1
CDR3 DNA: TGTGCCAGCAGTGACAGGGAGATAGGCAATCAGCCCCAGCATTTT; CDR3 protein: CASSDREIGNQPQHF; D gene: TRBD1; clone size: few; V gene: TRBV12-3/TRBV12-4; J gene: TRBJ1-5
CDR3 DNA: TGCAGCGTTGGAGCGGACGCCGGGGATGGCTACACCTTC; CDR3 protein: CSVGADAGDGYTF; D gene: .; clone size: .; V gene: TRBV29-1; J gene: TRBJ1-2
CDR3 DNA: TGTGCAAGTCGCTTAGGTGGTAAGGGACAGGGGCCTCCGTCTAACTATGGCTACACCTTC; CDR3 protein: CASRLGGKGQGPPSNYGYTF; D gene: .; clone size: few; V gene: TRBV12-2; J gene: TRBJ1-2
CDR3 DNA: TGTGCCAGCAGCCCCAGTCCTAGCGGGGGGTACACCGGGGAGCTGTTTTTT; CDR3 protein: CASSPSPSGGYTGELFF; D gene: TRBD2; clone size: few; V gene: TRBV11-2; J gene: TRBJ2-2
CDR3 DNA: TGTGCCAGCAGCTCACTAGCGGGGGGGCTTTTATCCCAAGAGACCCAGTACTTC; CDR3 protein: CASSSLAGGLLSQETQYF; D gene: TRBD2; clone size: few; V gene: TRBV11-2; J gene: TRBJ2-5
CDR3 DNA: TGTGCCAGCAGTTCTAGCGGGGGGGCTCTAGGGCCTGAGCAGTTCTTC; CDR3 protein: CASSSSGGALGPEQFF; D gene: TRBD2; clone size: once; V gene: TRBV3-1; J gene: TRBJ2-1
CDR3 DNA: TGTGCCAGCAGTTCATCAGCGGGGGGCCCAGACACAGATACGCAGTATTTT; CDR3 protein: CASSSSAGGPDTDTQYF; D gene: TRBD2; clone size: .; V gene: TRBV12-3/TRBV12-4; J gene: TRBJ2-3
CDR3 DNA: TGTGCCAGCAGCCAACAATATAGCGGGGTTGAAGATACGCAGTATTTT; CDR3 protein: CASSQQYSGVEDTQYF; D gene: TRBD2; clone size: few; V gene: TRBV3-1; J gene: TRBJ2-3
CDR3 DNA: TGCAGTGCTAGAGATCTGGGATTAGCGGGGGCCTCCACAGATACGCAGTATTTT; CDR3 protein: CSARDLGLAGASTDTQYF; D gene: TRBD2; clone size: few; V gene: TRBV20-1; J gene: TRBJ2-3
CDR3 DNA: TGTGCCAGCAGCCCCCGTTTACTAGCGGCAGACAATGAGCAGTTCTTC; CDR3 protein: CASSPRLLAADNEQFF; D gene: TRBD2; clone size: .; V gene: TRBV9; J gene: TRBJ2-1
CDR3 DNA: TGTGCCAGCAGTGGACTAGCGGGTCACAATGAGCAGTTCTTC; CDR3 protein: CASSGLAGHNEQFF; D gene: TRBD2; clone size: .; V gene: TRBV6-1; J gene: TRBJ2-1
CDR3 DNA: TGTGCCAGCAGTCCCGACGAGAACCTTAAGGAGACCCAGTACTTC; CDR3 protein: CASSPDENLKETQYF; D gene: .; clone size: few; V gene: TRBV12-3/TRBV12-4; J gene: TRBJ2-5
CDR3 DNA: TGCGCCAGCAGCTCGGAACTCTACGAGCAGTACTTC; CDR3 protein: CASSSELYEQYF; D gene: .; clone size: .; V gene: TRBV5-1; J gene: TRBJ2-7
CDR3 DNA: TGTGCCAGCAGTTTTGGGGTCGCCGCCGGGACAGGGAATTCACCCCTCCACTTT; CDR3 protein: CASSFGVAAGTGNSPLHF; D gene: TRBD1; clone size: many; V gene: TRBV12-3/TRBV12-4; J gene: TRBJ1-6
CDR3 DNA: TGTGCCAGCAGCTCAACCGGGCCTTCTCTTGGCTACACCTTC; CDR3 protein: CASSSTGPSLGYTF; D gene: .; clone size: .; V gene: TRBV27; J gene: TRBJ1-2
CDR3 DNA: TGCAGTGCTGTACCGGGACAGGGTTTAGAGACCCAGTACTTC; CDR3 protein: CSAVPGQGLETQYF; D gene: TRBD1; clone size: few; V gene: TRBV20-1; J gene: TRBJ2-5
CDR3 DNA: TGTGCCAGCAGCCCGCGGGAAACCTCCTACAATGAGCAGTTCTTC; CDR3 protein: CASSPRETSYNEQFF; D gene: .; clone size: few; V gene: TRBV27; J gene: TRBJ2-1